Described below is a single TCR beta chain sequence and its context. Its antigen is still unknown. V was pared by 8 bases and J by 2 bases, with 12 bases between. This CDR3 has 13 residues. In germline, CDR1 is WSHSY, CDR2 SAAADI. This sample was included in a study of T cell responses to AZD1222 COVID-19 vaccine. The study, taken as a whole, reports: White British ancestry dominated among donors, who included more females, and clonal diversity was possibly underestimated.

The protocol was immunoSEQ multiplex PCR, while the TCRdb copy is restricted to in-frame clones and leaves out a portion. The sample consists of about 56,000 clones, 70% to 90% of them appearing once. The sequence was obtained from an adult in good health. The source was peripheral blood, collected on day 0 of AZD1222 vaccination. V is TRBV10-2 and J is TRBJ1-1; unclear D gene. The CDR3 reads CASVGLGNTEAFF. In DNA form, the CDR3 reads TGCGCCAGCGTGGGTTTGGGAAACACTGAAGCTTTCTTT.